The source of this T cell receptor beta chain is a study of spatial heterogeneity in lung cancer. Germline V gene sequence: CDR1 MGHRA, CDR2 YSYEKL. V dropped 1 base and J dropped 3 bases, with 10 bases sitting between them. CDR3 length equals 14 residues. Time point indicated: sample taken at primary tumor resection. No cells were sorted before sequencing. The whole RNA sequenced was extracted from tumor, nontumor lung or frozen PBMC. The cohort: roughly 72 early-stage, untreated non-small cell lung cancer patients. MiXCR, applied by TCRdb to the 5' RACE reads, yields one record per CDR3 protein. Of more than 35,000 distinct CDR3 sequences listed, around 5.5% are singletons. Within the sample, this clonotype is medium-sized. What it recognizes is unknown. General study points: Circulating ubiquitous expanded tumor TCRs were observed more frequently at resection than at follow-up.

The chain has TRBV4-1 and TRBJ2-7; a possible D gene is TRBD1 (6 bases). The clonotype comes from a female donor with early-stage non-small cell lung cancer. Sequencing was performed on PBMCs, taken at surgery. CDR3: CASSQGTANYEQYF. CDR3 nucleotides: TGCGCCAGCAGCCAAGGGACAGCGAACTACGAGCAGTACTTC.